The rows below give T cell receptor beta chains drawn from one sample of a study of blood T cells in healthy people across ages. TCRdb ran MiXCR on the 5' RACE reads and lists one entry per CDR3 protein. The sample consists of roughly 1.9 million distinct CDR3 sequences, 39% of them appearing once. The sequenced material came from blood. These receptors were obtained from a human donor in good health. Both conserved end residues are trimmed from each CDR3. Fields, in order: V gene, D gene, J gene, CDR3 protein. A D gene is named only where the DNA matches it firmly.

V: TRBV7-8; D: -; J: TRBJ1-6; CDR3: ASSSGAPPLH
V: TRBV4-3; D: -; J: TRBJ2-3; CDR3: ASSSNGMDTQY
V: TRBV6-5; D: -; J: TRBJ2-4; CDR3: ASSSSLNIQY
V: TRBV6-5; D: TRBD2; J: TRBJ2-3; CDR3: AGSYEAGGFTDTQY
V: TRBV9; D: TRBD1; J: TRBJ2-1; CDR3: ASSASGTDYNEQF
V: TRBV7-2; D: TRBD1; J: TRBJ2-1; CDR3: ASSLVGTGVYNEQF
V: TRBV7-9; D: -; J: TRBJ1-4; CDR3: ASSRYLNTNEKLF
V: TRBV29-1; D: -; J: TRBJ1-2; CDR3: SVENWGGGSYGYT
V: TRBV7-6; D: TRBD1; J: TRBJ1-6; CDR3: ASSLGTGTSPLH
V: TRBV5-1; D: -; J: TRBJ1-5; CDR3: ASSPDLEDVDLYSNQPQH
V: TRBV7-2; D: TRBD1; J: TRBJ2-1; CDR3: ASAPARTGDNEQF
V: TRBV10-3; D: TRBD1; J: TRBJ2-1; CDR3: AIRPPGQGADNEQF
V: TRBV12-3/TRBV12-4; D: TRBD1; J: TRBJ2-5; CDR3: ASSFGTGPQETQY
V: TRBV5-1; D: -; J: TRBJ1-5; CDR3: ASSLEGSGNQPQH
V: TRBV6-5; D: TRBD1; J: TRBJ1-1; CDR3: ASSWTGGFTEAF
V: TRBV4-1; D: -; J: -; CDR3: ASSQDLKSLETQY
V: TRBV4-1; D: -; J: TRBJ1-6; CDR3: ASGPYDGGNPPLH
V: TRBV9; D: -; J: TRBJ1-6; CDR3: ASSPTGVGSPLH
V: TRBV12-3/TRBV12-4; D: -; J: TRBJ1-2; CDR3: ASSLGHGYGYT
V: TRBV4-1; D: -; J: TRBJ1-2; CDR3: ASSQGIKGRDGPNYGYT
V: TRBV7-2; D: TRBD1; J: -; CDR3: ASSSVGTGPYEQY
V: TRBV20-1; D: -; J: TRBJ2-5; CDR3: SARTAALGEQY
V: TRBV20-1; D: -; J: TRBJ2-1; CDR3: SASRPSSYNEQF
V: TRBV29-1; D: -; J: TRBJ1-2; CDR3: SNIGGVLGYGYT
V: TRBV7-2; D: -; J: TRBJ1-1; CDR3: ASSLARDTMAF
V: TRBV6-5; D: -; J: TRBJ1-5; CDR3: ASSYSFTGSNQPQH
V: TRBV10-3; D: -; J: TRBJ2-4; CDR3: AISVGQGSYEQD
V: TRBV12-3/TRBV12-4; D: -; J: TRBJ2-4; CDR3: ASSPYRGRAAKNIQY
V: TRBV5-6; D: TRBD1; J: TRBJ1-1; CDR3: ASRFQGGEAF
V: TRBV11-3; D: -; J: TRBJ2-3; CDR3: ASSFRGSRTDTQY
V: TRBV7-8; D: -; J: -; CDR3: ASSLENRETQY
V: TRBV20-1; D: -; J: TRBJ2-1; CDR3: SASRISSYNEQF
V: TRBV9; D: -; J: TRBJ1-2; CDR3: ASSVGPGTYGYT
V: TRBV7-9; D: -; J: TRBJ2-1; CDR3: ASSLRDTPSYNEQF
V: TRBV11-1; D: -; J: TRBJ1-5; CDR3: ASSLAWTANNQPQH
V: TRBV20-1; D: TRBD2; J: TRBJ2-1; CDR3: SALPGLAAGGPYNEQF
V: TRBV29-1; D: -; J: TRBJ1-1; CDR3: SVSTNTEAF
V: TRBV5-1; D: -; J: TRBJ2-5; CDR3: ASSPWTATVWETQY
V: TRBV20-1; D: -; J: TRBJ2-1; CDR3: SAFTGVGYNEQF
V: TRBV7-2; D: TRBD2; J: TRBJ2-5; CDR3: ASSPERDPETQY
V: TRBV6-5; D: TRBD1; J: TRBJ2-3; CDR3: ASSSTGIRTDTQY
V: TRBV2; D: TRBD1; J: -; CDR3: ASKTGDSYEQY
V: TRBV11-3; D: TRBD1; J: TRBJ1-1; CDR3: ASGGQVNTEAF
V: TRBV3-1; D: -; J: TRBJ1-2; CDR3: ASSPSFEGLSGYT
V: TRBV5-6; D: TRBD2; J: TRBJ2-1; CDR3: ASSPGLAGVGNEQF
V: TRBV5-1; D: -; J: TRBJ2-1; CDR3: ASRIGQGGYNEQF
V: TRBV7-2; D: -; J: TRBJ1-2; CDR3: ASSPARGRNGYT
V: TRBV19; D: -; J: TRBJ2-3; CDR3: ASSPGGPGGAQY
V: TRBV15; D: -; J: -; CDR3: ATSRGPSSYNEQY
V: TRBV7-9; D: -; J: TRBJ2-1; CDR3: ASSGQGRDEQF
V: TRBV2; D: -; J: TRBJ1-2; CDR3: ASSPYDGGYT